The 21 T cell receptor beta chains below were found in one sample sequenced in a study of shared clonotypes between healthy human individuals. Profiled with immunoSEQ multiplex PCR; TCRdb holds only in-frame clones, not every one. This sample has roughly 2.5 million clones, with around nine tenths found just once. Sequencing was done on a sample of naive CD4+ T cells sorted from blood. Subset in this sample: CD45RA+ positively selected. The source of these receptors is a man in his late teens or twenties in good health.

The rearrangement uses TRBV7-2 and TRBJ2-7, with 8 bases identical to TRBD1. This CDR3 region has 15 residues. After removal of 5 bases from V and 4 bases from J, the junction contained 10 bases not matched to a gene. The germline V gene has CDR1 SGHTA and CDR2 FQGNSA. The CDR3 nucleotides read TGTGCCAGCAGCCCCTCGGGACAGGTATCTTACGAGCAGTACTTC. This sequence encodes CASSPSGQVSYEQYF.

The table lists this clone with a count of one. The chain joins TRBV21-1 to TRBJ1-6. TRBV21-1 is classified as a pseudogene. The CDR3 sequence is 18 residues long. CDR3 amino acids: CASSKEARSRANGSPLHF. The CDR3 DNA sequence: TGTGCCAGCAGCAAAGAAGCCCGCAGCAGAGCCAACGGTTCACCCCTCCACTTT.

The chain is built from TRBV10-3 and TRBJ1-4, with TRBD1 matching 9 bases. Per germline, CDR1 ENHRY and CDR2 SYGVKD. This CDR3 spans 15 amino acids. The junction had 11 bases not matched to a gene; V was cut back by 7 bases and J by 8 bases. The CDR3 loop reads CAINSPGQGGEKLFF. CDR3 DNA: TGTGCCATCAATTCCCCGGGACAGGGTGGGGAAAAACTGTTTTTT.

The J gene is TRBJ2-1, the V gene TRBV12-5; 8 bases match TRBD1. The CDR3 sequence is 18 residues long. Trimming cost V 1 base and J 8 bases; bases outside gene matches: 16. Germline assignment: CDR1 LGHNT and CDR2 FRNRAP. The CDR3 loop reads CASGLASPGTGRGDEQFF. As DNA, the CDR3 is TGTGCTAGTGGTTTGGCCAGCCCCGGGACAGGCCGCGGGGATGAGCAGTTCTTC. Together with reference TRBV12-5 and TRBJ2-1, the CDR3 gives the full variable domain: DARVTQTPRHKVTEMGQEVTMRCQPILGHNTVFWYRQTMMQGLELLAYFRNRAPLDDSGMPKDRFSAEMPDATLATLKIQPSEPRDSAVYFCASGLASPGTGRGDEQFFGPGTRLTVL.

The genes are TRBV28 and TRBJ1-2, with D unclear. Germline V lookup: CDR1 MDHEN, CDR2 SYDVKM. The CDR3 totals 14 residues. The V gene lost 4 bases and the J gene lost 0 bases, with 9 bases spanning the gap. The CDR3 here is CASSSSPSNYGYTF. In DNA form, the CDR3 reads TGTGCCAGCAGTTCCAGTCCTTCTAACTATGGCTACACCTTC.

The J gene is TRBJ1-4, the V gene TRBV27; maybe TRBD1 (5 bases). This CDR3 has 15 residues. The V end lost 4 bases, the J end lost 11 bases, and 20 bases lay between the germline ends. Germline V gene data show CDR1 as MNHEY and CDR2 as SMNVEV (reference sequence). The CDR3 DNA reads TGTGCCAGCAGTTCGCAGACAGCCGTTGTCGAGAAACTGTTTTTT. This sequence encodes CASSSQTAVVEKLFF.

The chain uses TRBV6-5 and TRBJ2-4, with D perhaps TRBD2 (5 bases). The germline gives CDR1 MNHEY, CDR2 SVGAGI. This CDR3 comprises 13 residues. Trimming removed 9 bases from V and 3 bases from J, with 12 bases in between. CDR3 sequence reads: CASRELDKNIQYF. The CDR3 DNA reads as TGTGCCAGTAGGGAGCTGGACAAAAACATTCAGTACTTC.

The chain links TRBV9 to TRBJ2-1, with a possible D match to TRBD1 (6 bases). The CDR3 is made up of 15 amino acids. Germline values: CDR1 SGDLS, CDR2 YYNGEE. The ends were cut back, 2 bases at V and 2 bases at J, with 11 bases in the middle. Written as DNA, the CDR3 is TGTGCCAGCAGCGTCCGGGACACAGCCTACAATGAGCAGTTCTTC. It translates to CASSVRDTAYNEQFF.

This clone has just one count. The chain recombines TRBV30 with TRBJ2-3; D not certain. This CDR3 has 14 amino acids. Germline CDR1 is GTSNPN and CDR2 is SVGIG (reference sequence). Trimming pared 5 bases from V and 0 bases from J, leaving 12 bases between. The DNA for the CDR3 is TGTGCCTGGGAAGGTAAAGGGAGCACAGATACGCAGTATTTT. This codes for CAWEGKGSTDTQYF. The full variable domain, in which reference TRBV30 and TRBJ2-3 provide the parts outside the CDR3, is SQTIHQWPATLVQPVGSPLSLECTVEGTSNPNLYWYRQAAGRGLQLLFYSVGIGQISSEVPQNLSASRPQDRQFILSSKKLLLSDSGFYLCAWEGKGSTDTQYFGPGTRLTVL.

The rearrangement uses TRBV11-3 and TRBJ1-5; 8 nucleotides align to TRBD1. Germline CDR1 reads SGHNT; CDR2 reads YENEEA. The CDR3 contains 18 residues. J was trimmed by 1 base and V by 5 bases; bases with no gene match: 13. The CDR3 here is CASSERTGSIFSNQPQHF. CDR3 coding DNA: TGTGCCAGCAGCGAAAGGACAGGGAGTATCTTCAGCAATCAGCCCCAGCATTTT.

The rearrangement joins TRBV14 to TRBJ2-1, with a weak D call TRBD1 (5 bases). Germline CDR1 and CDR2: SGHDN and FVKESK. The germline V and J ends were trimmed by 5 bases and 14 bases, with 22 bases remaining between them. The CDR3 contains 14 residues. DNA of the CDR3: TGTGCCAGCAGCTATCAGGACACGGACCTAAGTAAGTTCTTC. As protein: CASSYQDTDLSKFF.

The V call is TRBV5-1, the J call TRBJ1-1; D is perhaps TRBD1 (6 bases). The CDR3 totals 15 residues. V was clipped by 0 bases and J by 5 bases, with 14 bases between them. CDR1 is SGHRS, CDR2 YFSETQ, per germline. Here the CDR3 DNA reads TGCGCCAGCAGCTTGGGGCACGGGGGCCGAACTGAAGCTTTCTTT. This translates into CASSLGHGGRTEAFF.

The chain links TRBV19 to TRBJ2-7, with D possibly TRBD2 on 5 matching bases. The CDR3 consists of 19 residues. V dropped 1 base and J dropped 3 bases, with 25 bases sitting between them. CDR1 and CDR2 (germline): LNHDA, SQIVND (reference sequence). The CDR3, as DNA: TGTGCCAGTAGTATAGTCTCAGGTCGCCTCGGAGGAGATAGCTACGAGCAGTACTTC. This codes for CASSIVSGRLGGDSYEQYF.

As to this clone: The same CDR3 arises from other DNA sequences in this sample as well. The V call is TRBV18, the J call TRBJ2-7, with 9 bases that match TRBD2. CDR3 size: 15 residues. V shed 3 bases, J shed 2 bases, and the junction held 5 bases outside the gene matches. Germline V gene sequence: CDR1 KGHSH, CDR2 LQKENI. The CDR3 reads CASSPRLAETYEQYF. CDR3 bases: TGTGCCAGCTCACCCCGACTAGCGGAGACCTACGAGCAGTACTTC.

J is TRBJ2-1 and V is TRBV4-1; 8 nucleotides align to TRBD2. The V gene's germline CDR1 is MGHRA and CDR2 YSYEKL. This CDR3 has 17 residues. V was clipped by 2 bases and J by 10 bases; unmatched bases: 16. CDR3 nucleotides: TGCGCCAGCAGCCAATCACACCCCCCCGGGAGGGGGGTAGAGCAGTTCTTC. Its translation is CASSQSHPPGRGVEQFF.

The CDR3 loop reads CATTVSGHLYEQYF. The CDR3 DNA sequence: TGTGCCACCACCGTCTCGGGCCACCTCTACGAGCAGTACTTC. V is TRBV11-2 and J is TRBJ2-7, with D uncertain. Germline V gene data show CDR1 as SGHAT and CDR2 as FQNNGV. The ends were cut back, 10 bases at V and 3 bases at J, with 19 bases in the middle. This CDR3 comprises 14 residues.

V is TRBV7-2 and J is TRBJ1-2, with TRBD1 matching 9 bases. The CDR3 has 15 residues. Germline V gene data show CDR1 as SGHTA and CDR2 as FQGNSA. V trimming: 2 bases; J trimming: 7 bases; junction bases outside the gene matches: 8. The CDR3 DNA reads TGTGCCAGCAGCTTAATTCTACAGGGGGCTGGTGGCTACACCTTC. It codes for CASSLILQGAGGYTF.

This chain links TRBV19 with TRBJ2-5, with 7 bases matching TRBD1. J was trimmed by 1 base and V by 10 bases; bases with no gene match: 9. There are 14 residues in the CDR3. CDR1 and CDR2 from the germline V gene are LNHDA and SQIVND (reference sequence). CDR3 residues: CATWNRQGQETQYF. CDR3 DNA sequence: TGTGCCACCTGGAACAGACAGGGCCAAGAGACCCAGTACTTC.

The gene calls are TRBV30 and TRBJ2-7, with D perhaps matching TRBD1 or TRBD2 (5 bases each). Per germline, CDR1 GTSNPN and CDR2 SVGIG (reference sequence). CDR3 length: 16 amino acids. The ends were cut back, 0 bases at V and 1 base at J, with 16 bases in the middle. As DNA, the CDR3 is TGTGCCTGGAGTGTACGAGCGAGGGGCTGGTCCTACGAGCAGTACTTC. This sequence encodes CAWSVRARGWSYEQYF. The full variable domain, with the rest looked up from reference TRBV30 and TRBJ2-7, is SQTIHQWPATLVQPVGSPLSLECTVEGTSNPNLYWYRQAAGRGLQLLFYSVGIGQISSEVPQNLSASRPQDRQFILSSKKLLLSDSGFYLCAWSVRARGWSYEQYFGPGTRLTVT.

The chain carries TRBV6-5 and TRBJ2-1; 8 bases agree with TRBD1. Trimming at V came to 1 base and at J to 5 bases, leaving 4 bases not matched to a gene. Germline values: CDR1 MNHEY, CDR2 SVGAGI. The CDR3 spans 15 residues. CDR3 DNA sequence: TGTGCCAGCAGTTACTTACAGGGGGTAAACAATGAGCAGTTCTTC. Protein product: CASSYLQGVNNEQFF.

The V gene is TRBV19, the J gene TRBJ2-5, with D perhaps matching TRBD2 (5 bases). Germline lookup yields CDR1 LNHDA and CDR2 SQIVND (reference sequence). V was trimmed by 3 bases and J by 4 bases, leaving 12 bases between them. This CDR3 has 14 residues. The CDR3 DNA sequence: TGTGCCAGTAGTATCGACGGGAAGGGAGAGACCCAGTACTTC. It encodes CASSIDGKGETQYF.